Shown below are 13 T cell receptor beta chains from a single sample sequenced in a study of regulatory T cells in long-lasting Graves disease (dated by TCRdb to about 2021). What the time point label conveys for this sample: newly diagnosed GD, antithyroid drugs for less than 3 months. RNA was extracted from PBMCs in TRIzol for both TCR sequencing and RNA sequencing. To prepare the library, multiplex PCR was applied. The listed sequencing device is Illumina HiSeq 4000. To build TCR beta libraries, CDR3 regions were amplified by Arm-PCR using iRepertoire HTBI primers. In-frame beta chains were kept once TCRdb had trimmed the public reads at Q25 with fastp and called clones with MiXCR. Each record represents a unique CDR3 protein, reported with the most common genes and DNA among its rows. The sample yields more than 450,000 distinct CDR3 sequences; under 20% were counted once. 12% of the sample lies in the top ten.

Separately, the same data were catalogued under a study of T cells in Graves' hyperthyroidism and ophthalmopathy.

Sequencing used peripheral blood mononuclear cells (PBMCs), obtained at new diagnosis, from a patient treated with antithyroid drugs. The receptors stem from a man aged 40-50 years with Graves disease. Donor details come from another sample of the same person, matched by shared clones.

This clonotype has ten or more counts. V is TRBV10-1 and J is TRBJ2-7; D is unclear. Germline loops: CDR1 WNHNN, CDR2 SYGVQD (reference sequence). The CDR3 sequence is 13 residues long. The V end lost 2 bases, the J end lost 6 bases, and 11 bases lay between the germline ends. The CDR3 DNA sequence: TGCGCCAGCAGTGAGAGAAGGGATCTCGAGCAGTACTTC. Its translation is CASSERRDLEQYF.

With respect to this clonotype: The junction departs from the called germline gene at one end, perhaps through a read error. The chain links TRBV6-9 to TRBJ2-5; possibly TRBD1 for D (5 bases). The CDR3 length is 16 residues. Germline V gene data show CDR1 as MNHGY and CDR2 as SVAAGI. The CDR3 region is CAGSYSYSSRAETQYF. CDR3 bases: TGTGCCGGCAGTTACTCATATAGTAGCAGGGCGGAGACCCAGTACTTC.

This clonotype occurred a few times. The gene calls are TRBV14 and TRBJ2-1, with D uncertain. CDR3 length: 17 residues. Between the trimmed V and J ends, which lost 2 bases and 0 bases, there was a span of 14 bases. Germline V gene lookup returns CDR1 SGHDN and CDR2 FVKESK. CDR3 DNA sequence: TGTGCCAGCAGCCAATCACTCTTACCAAGCTCCTACAATGAGCAGTTCTTC. Its protein is CASSQSLLPSSYNEQFF. Looking up the rest from reference TRBV14 and TRBJ2-1 gives the full variable domain: EAGVTQFPSHSVIEKGQTVTLRCDPISGHDNLYWYRRVMGKEIKFLLHFVKESKQDESGMPNNRFLAERTGGTYSTLKVQPAELEDSGVYFCASSQSLLPSSYNEQFFGPGTRLTVL.

This clonotype came up many times. This chain connects TRBV28 to TRBJ2-5; D is tentatively TRBD1 or TRBD2 (5 bases each). V was pared by 5 bases and J by 4 bases, with 14 bases between. Germline CDR1 is MDHEN and CDR2 is SYDVKM. The CDR3 length is 14 residues. The CDR3 is CASSPWDGSETQYF. CDR3 sequence (DNA): TGTGCCAGCAGTCCTTGGGACGGTTCAGAGACCCAGTACTTC. Looking up the rest from reference TRBV28 and TRBJ2-5 gives the full variable domain: DVKVTQSSRYLVKRTGEKVFLECVQDMDHENMFWYRQDPGLGLRLIYFSYDVKMKEKGDIPEGYSVSREKKERFSLILESASTNQTSMYLCASSPWDGSETQYFGPGTRLLVL.

This clonotype was seen more than once but under ten times. The rearrangement uses TRBV10-1 and TRBJ2-1; TRBD2 aligns across 13 bases. The trim removed 3 bases at V and 9 bases at J, leaving 11 bases unmatched. Per the germline V gene, CDR1 is WNHNN and CDR2 is SYGVQD (reference sequence). The CDR3 has 17 amino acids. CDR3 sequence: CASSDLATSGRIGEQFF. The CDR3 DNA sequence: TGCGCCAGCAGTGATCTGGCGACTAGCGGGAGGATTGGTGAGCAGTTCTTC.

This chain connects TRBV18 to TRBJ2-7; 11 bases match TRBD2. The CDR3 totals 15 residues. The trim removed 2 bases at V and 5 bases at J, leaving 5 bases unmatched. From germline, CDR1 is KGHSH and CDR2 LQKENI. The CDR3 loop is CASSPKLAGVNEQYF. CDR3 nucleotide sequence: TGTGCCAGCTCACCAAAACTAGCGGGAGTAAACGAGCAGTACTTC.

The chain recombines TRBV4-2 with TRBJ2-5, with 13 bases identical to TRBD2. There are 17 residues in the CDR3. Trimming at V came to 2 bases and at J to 3 bases, leaving 6 bases not matched to a gene. Germline CDR1 reads LGHNA; CDR2 reads YNFKEQ. The CDR3 spells CASSQPRTSGSEETQYF. CDR3 bases: TGTGCCAGCAGCCAACCGAGGACTAGCGGGAGCGAAGAGACCCAGTACTTC.

This clonotype was detected ten times or more. The rearrangement links TRBV2 to TRBJ2-3, with D hard to call. The CDR3 has 14 amino acids. Per the germline V gene, CDR1 is SNHLY and CDR2 is FYNNEI. Trimming took 2 bases from V and 0 from J, leaving 6 bases between them. The CDR3 region has the DNA TGTGCCAGCAGTGAACTCGTGAGCACAGATACGCAGTATTTT. Residues: CASSELVSTDTQYF.

A note on this clonotype: This may arise from a read error, as a much more abundant clone is one base away. V usage is TRBV20-1 and J usage is TRBJ2-7, with TRBD2 matching 12 bases. Germline CDR1 reads DFQATT; CDR2 reads SNEGSKA (reference sequence). The CDR3 consists of 15 residues. CDR3 residues: CGATTSGSSSDEQYF. The CDR3 DNA reads TGCGGTGCCACGACTAGCGGGAGTAGTAGCGACGAGCAGTACTTC.

This clonotype was seen at least ten times. In DNA, the CDR3 is TGTGCCAGCAGCTCGGTTGGGGACGCTAAGCGGGAGACCCAGTACTTC. This gives the protein CASSSVGDAKRETQYF. The chain combines TRBV11-2 with TRBJ2-5; D assignment may be TRBD1 or TRBD2 (5 bases each). The V and J ends lost 4 bases and 5 bases respectively, with 20 bases between them. The CDR3 has 16 amino acids. Germline V gene data show CDR1 as SGHAT and CDR2 as FQNNGV.

This clonotype came up many times. This rearrangement joins TRBV29-1 to TRBJ1-2; 9 bases are shared with TRBD1. Trimming at V came to 0 bases and at J to 1 base, leaving 18 bases not matched to a gene. The length of the CDR3 is 20 residues. CDR1 SQVTM and CDR2 ANQGSEA come from the germline V gene. DNA for the CDR3: TGCAGCGTTGAAGATAAATCGATAACCCCGGGACAGGGAGTTAACTATGGCTACACCTTC. Its protein is CSVEDKSITPGQGVNYGYTF. Drawing the rest from reference TRBV29-1 and TRBJ1-2, the complete variable domain is SAVISQKPSRDICQRGTSLTIQCQVDSQVTMMFWYRQQPGQSLTLIATANQGSEATYESGFVIDKFPISRPNLTFSTLTVSNMSPEDSSIYLCSVEDKSITPGQGVNYGYTFGSGTRLTVV.

The chain is built from TRBV27 and TRBJ1-5, with 8 bases matching TRBD1. This CDR3 has 18 amino acids. CDR1 is MNHEY and CDR2 is SMNVEV in the germline V gene (reference sequence). The J segment lost 5 bases and the V segment lost 1 base, leaving 13 bases of the junction unmatched. CDR3 coding DNA: TGTGCCAGCAGTTTATTCCCCTTGGACAGGGTGGTAGATCAGCCCCAGCATTTT. This translates into CASSLFPLDRVVDQPQHF.

This clonotype came up many times. CDR3 nucleotide sequence: TGTGCCAGCAGGGACGGACAGGGGGCATACGAGCAGTACTTC. This codes for CASRDGQGAYEQYF. V and J are TRBV2 and TRBJ2-7; 11 bases line up with TRBD1. There are 14 residues in the CDR3. The junction had 5 bases not matched to a gene; V was cut back by 6 bases and J by 4 bases. The germline CDR1 and CDR2 sequences are SNHLY and FYNNEI.